Below, 12 T cell receptor beta chains from the same sample are listed, as sequenced in a study of shared clonotypes between healthy human individuals (dated by TCRdb to 2020 to 2021). The library was built by means of the immunoSEQ multiplex PCR assay. The table was pulled from immuneACCESS by TCRdb, which kept in-frame rearrangements only. Such tables lose some clones; where checked, under half of the loss comes from unresolved V genes, and the rest has no known cause. The sample profile shows around 200,000 clones; 85% to 95% of them were found once. The ten largest clones add up to 0.067% of the sample. The sequenced material came from naive CD4+ T cells sorted from blood. The sample's cell subset or site label, in plain terms: CD45RA+ positively selected. The receptor source for this set is a young woman in good health.

This sequence joins TRBV28 and TRBJ1-2; no definite D call. The V and J ends lost 6 bases and 0 bases respectively, with 14 bases between them. This CDR3 has 15 residues. CDR1 MDHEN and CDR2 SYDVKM come from the germline V gene. The CDR3 sequence: CASSSPSGANYGYTF. The CDR3 bases are TGTGCCAGCAGCTCACCATCGGGCGCTAACTATGGCTACACCTTC.

The chain joins TRBV4-1 to TRBJ2-1; 8 bases fit TRBD2. Germline trimming cut 1 base from V and 5 bases from J; bases unmatched to any gene: 16. Germline V gene lookup returns CDR1 MGHRA and CDR2 YSYEKL. There are 19 residues in the CDR3. The CDR3 nucleotides are TGCGCCAGCAGCCAAGTCCCCGTCCGACTAGCGAAAACCGACAATGAGCAGTTCTTC. It translates to CASSQVPVRLAKTDNEQFF.

This chain uses TRBV29-1 with TRBJ2-1; a possible D gene is TRBD2 (6 bases). V was trimmed by 6 bases and J by 4 bases, leaving 22 bases between them. This CDR3 has 16 amino acids. The germline V gene encodes CDR1 SQVTM and CDR2 ANQGSEA. The CDR3, as DNA: TGCAGCGTGAAAAGAATCCGGGGACTGGTTTACAATGAGCAGTTCTTC. Translated, it gives CSVKRIRGLVYNEQFF.

The rearrangement joins TRBV30 to TRBJ2-5; D could derive from TRBD1 or TRBD2 (5 bases each). The J call may be wrong; the DNA end is better matched by TRBJ2-7. Germline lookup yields CDR1 GTSNPN and CDR2 SVGIG (reference sequence). This CDR3 region has 14 residues. CDR3 sequence: CACTGRFGSYEQYF. The DNA of the CDR3 is TGTGCCTGCACGGGACGGTTCGGATCATACGAGCAGTACTTC.

The chain couples TRBV9 to TRBJ2-3; the match to TRBD1 covers 7 bases. The CDR3 is made up of 14 amino acids. Germline CDR1 reads SGDLS; CDR2 reads YYNGEE. The junction had 5 bases not matched to a gene; V was cut back by 3 bases and J by 4 bases. The CDR3 sequence is CASSDPTGADTQYF. The CDR3 nucleotides are TGTGCCAGCAGCGATCCAACAGGGGCAGATACGCAGTATTTT.

The CDR3 region is CASSLNTGDGYTF. The CDR3 DNA is TGTGCCAGCTCACTAAACACAGGGGATGGCTACACCTTC. This sequence joins TRBV18 and TRBJ1-2; 7 positions match TRBD1. Trimming removed 4 bases from V and 6 bases from J; junction bases left unmatched: 5. The CDR3 totals 13 residues. Germline V gives CDR1 KGHSH, CDR2 LQKENI.

The rearrangement joins TRBV28 to TRBJ1-5; 7 bases match TRBD1. The germline gives CDR1 MDHEN, CDR2 SYDVKM. The CDR3 loop spans 16 amino acids. Germline trimming cut 3 bases from V and 0 bases from J; bases unmatched to any gene: 5. The CDR3 protein is CASSFEGAHSNQPQHF. In nucleotides, the CDR3 is TGTGCCAGCAGTTTCGAGGGGGCCCATAGCAATCAGCCCCAGCATTTT.

This chain joins TRBV28 and TRBJ1-4, with D hard to call. Germline V gene lookup returns CDR1 MDHEN and CDR2 SYDVKM. CDR3 length: 13 residues. V lost 11 bases to trimming and J lost 0 bases, with 10 bases between them. The DNA of the CDR3 is TGTGCCGCCGGTAGTCCAACTAATGAAAAACTGTTTTTT. Its protein product is CAAGSPTNEKLFF.

The sample holds a few counts of this clone. The chain carries TRBV28 and TRBJ2-2; possible D gene TRBD1, 5 bases. CDR3 length equals 13 residues. CDR1 and CDR2 from the germline V gene are MDHEN and SYDVKM. The V gene lost 6 bases and the J gene lost 5 bases, with 10 bases spanning the gap. Here the CDR3 DNA reads TGTGCCAGCAGGAGACAGTGGACCGGGGAGCTGTTTTTT. Protein: CASRRQWTGELFF.

The chain recombines TRBV5-1 with TRBJ2-1; 10 bases are a match to TRBD2. The V segment lost 0 bases and the J segment 4 bases; nucleotides outside the gene matches: 1. The CDR3 loop spans 15 amino acids. Germline V gene lookup returns CDR1 SGHRS and CDR2 YFSETQ. The CDR3 protein is CASSLGTSGYNEQFF. DNA of the CDR3: TGCGCCAGCAGCTTGGGGACTAGCGGATACAATGAGCAGTTCTTC.

The chain employs TRBV7-3 and TRBJ2-2, with unresolved D. Deletions cut 7 bases from V and 2 bases from J, with 11 bases between. The CDR3 runs 14 residues. The germline V gene has CDR1 SGHTA and CDR2 FQGTGA. The CDR3 DNA reads as TGTGCCAGCAAGGCCTTCCCCAACACCGGGGAGCTGTTTTTT. This gives the protein CASKAFPNTGELFF.

The genes are TRBV28 and TRBJ1-2, with TRBD1 as a possible D gene (5 bases). The ends were cut back, 2 bases at V and 3 bases at J, with 7 bases in the middle. Per germline, CDR1 MDHEN and CDR2 SYDVKM. The CDR3 covers 13 residues. CDR3 loop: CASSLMGDYGYTF. As DNA, the CDR3 is TGTGCCAGCAGTTTAATGGGGGACTATGGCTACACCTTC.